This TCR beta chain was identified during a study of a mutant IDH1 vaccine in newly diagnosed glioma. Clones were read by immunoSEQ multiplex PCR, and TCRdb kept only the in-frame ones, dropping some. The data hold roughly 40,000 clones, with roughly four fifths observed a single time. The time point denotes: week 35, safety follow-up. Alongside topical imiquimod, each dose of vaccine comprised 300 ug of mutant IDH1 20-mer peptide. About this clone: Its matching antigen is unknown.

Germline-derived CDR1 and CDR2 are MNHEY and SVGAGI. This CDR3 has 11 amino acids. V was pared by 6 bases and J by 7 bases, with 9 bases between. This chain uses TRBV6-5 with TRBJ1-1, with D possibly being TRBD1 (5 bases). This sample comprised PBMCs, obtained from a glioma patient whose treatment included an IDH1 peptide vaccine. This sequence was found in a woman in her forties or fifties with glioma. In nucleotides, the CDR3 is TGTGCCAGCAGGTCTGGGGGTGAAGCTTTCTTT. It translates to CASRSGGEAFF.